These 16 T cell receptor beta chains came from one sample sequenced in a study of memory CD4+ T cells and cytomegalovirus serostatus. The sort gate was single viable CD3+CD4+CD8-CD45RO+ cells for memory CD4+ T cells. The method was immunoSEQ multiplex PCR; TCRdb's version includes in-frame clones alone and lacks a portion of them. The sample includes some 41,000 clones, around 79% of them seen just once. The source material was memory CD4+ T cells from blood. The receptors were sampled from an adult in good health and CMV-seronegative.

J is TRBJ2-5 and V is TRBV10-2; 16 bases align to TRBD2. J gave up 4 bases and V 4 bases, and 9 bases lay outside the gene matches. The CDR3 runs to 18 residues. Germline CDR1 is WSHSY and CDR2 is SAAADI. The CDR3 coding sequence is TGCGCCAGCAGTGGGTCCGGGACTAGCGGGGGGGCGAGAGAGACCCAGTACTTC. It specifies CASSGSGTSGGARETQYF.

This chain joins TRBV11-1 and TRBJ1-1, with D unresolved. Deletions cut 1 base from V and 7 bases from J, with 10 bases between. The CDR3 is 13 amino acids. Germline V lookup: CDR1 SGHAT, CDR2 FQDESV (reference sequence). The CDR3 nucleotides read TGTGCCAGCAGCTTAGTCGTGGAGCGTGAAGCTTTCTTT. Translation: CASSLVVEREAFF.

V is TRBV18 and J is TRBJ2-3, with 7 positions matching TRBD1. CDR3 length: 15 residues. The germline V gene has CDR1 KGHSH and CDR2 LQKENI. Trimming removed 4 bases from V and 3 bases from J; junction bases left unmatched: 7. The CDR3 nucleotides read TGTGCCAGCTCACGATCAGACAGGGTGACAGATACGCAGTATTTT. This encodes CASSRSDRVTDTQYF.

This chain uses TRBV7-6 with TRBJ2-2; 11 bases are shared with TRBD2. V dropped 5 bases and J dropped 6; count of bases not matched to a gene: 5. The CDR3 runs to 15 residues. Germline V gene data show CDR1 as SGHVS and CDR2 as FNYEAQ. Here the CDR3 DNA reads TGTGCCAGCAGCCCACTAGCGGGGGCTGCCGGGGAGCTGTTTTTT. The encoded protein is CASSPLAGAAGELFF.

This chain uses TRBV7-2 with TRBJ2-3, with D possibly TRBD2 on 6 matching bases. The CDR3 is made up of 13 amino acids. Germline values: CDR1 SGHTA, CDR2 FQGNSA. V was trimmed by 8 bases and J by 2 bases, leaving 11 bases between them. The CDR3 sequence is CASGGDPTDTQYF. The CDR3 coding sequence is TGTGCCAGCGGAGGGGACCCCACAGATACGCAGTATTTT.

The chain carries TRBV6-5 and TRBJ1-4; no reliable D call. Trimming took off 2 bases at V and 8 bases at J, with 9 bases between the two ends. This CDR3 is built from 13 residues. Germline CDR1 MNHEY, CDR2 SVGAGI. This CDR3 reads CASSYPTLEKLFF. The CDR3 region has the DNA TGTGCCAGCAGTTACCCGACACTAGAAAAACTGTTTTTT.

J is TRBJ2-7 and V is TRBV7-2; no reliable D call. Trimming took off 3 bases at V and 2 bases at J, with 2 bases between the two ends. From germline, CDR1 is SGHTA and CDR2 FQGNSA. This CDR3 spans 11 amino acids. Here the CDR3 reads CASSLTYEQYF. Written as DNA, the CDR3 is TGTGCCAGCAGCTTGACCTACGAGCAGTACTTC.

The rearrangement joins TRBV6-6 to TRBJ2-5, with D unclear. TRBJ2-7 matches the DNA end more closely, so the J call is doubtful. The CDR3 is 12 amino acids. Looked up from germline, CDR1 is MNHNY and CDR2 is SVGAGI (reference sequence). CDR3: CASSGRSYEQYF. CDR3 in DNA: TGTGCCAGCAGTGGACGGTCCTACGAGCAGTACTTC.

The count of this clone is one. The chain links TRBV4-2 to TRBJ1-2; TRBD1 might be the D (5 bases). Trimming stripped 5 bases from V and 4 bases from J, with 14 bases between. The CDR3 is 14 residues long. The germline gives CDR1 LGHNA, CDR2 YNFKEQ. The CDR3 here is CASSLQGISYGYTF. The DNA of the CDR3 is TGTGCCAGCAGCTTGCAGGGAATAAGCTATGGCTACACCTTC.

Here the CDR3 DNA reads TGTGCCAGCAGCATCACAGGGGTTTGGCGGGAGACCCAGTACTTC. As protein: CASSITGVWRETQYF. The gene calls are TRBV6-1 and TRBJ2-5; 7 bases are a match to TRBD1. The V and J ends lost 6 bases and 5 bases, in that order; junction bases with no gene match: 12. CDR3 size: 15 residues. Germline lookup yields CDR1 MNHNS and CDR2 SASEGT.

This chain links TRBV18 with TRBJ1-1; D perhaps matches TRBD1 (6 bases). The germline V gene encodes CDR1 KGHSH and CDR2 LQKENI. Trimming took off 3 bases at V and 3 bases at J, with 11 bases between the two ends. The length of the CDR3 is 14 residues. The CDR3: CASSPGGPDTEAFF. The CDR3 DNA follows: TGTGCCAGCTCACCCGGGGGGCCCGACACTGAAGCTTTCTTT.

This clone was found a few times. The V call is TRBV4-1, the J call TRBJ1-5; TRBD1 agrees at 10 bases. The germline V gene has CDR1 MGHRA and CDR2 YSYEKL. V lost 3 bases, J lost 7 bases, and 6 bases stayed unmatched. This CDR3 comprises 15 residues. The CDR3 sequence: CASSHGTGDGQPQHF. The CDR3 DNA reads TGCGCCAGCAGCCACGGGACAGGGGACGGCCAGCCCCAGCATTTT.

This clone was found once. J is TRBJ2-4 and V is TRBV5-6; D not resolved. The CDR3 is made up of 14 amino acids. V was trimmed by 0 bases and J by 6 bases, leaving 10 bases between them. Looked up from germline, CDR1 is SGHDT and CDR2 is YYEEEE. The CDR3 DNA follows: TGTGCCAGCAGCTTGGTTACGGACGGAAACATTCAGTACTTC. Translated: CASSLVTDGNIQYF.

The chain carries TRBV11-2 and TRBJ2-3, with unresolved D. V gave up 7 bases and J gave up 1 base, with 12 bases separating them. The CDR3 is 14 amino acids. The germline V gene encodes CDR1 SGHAT and CDR2 FQNNGV. The CDR3 sequence is CASTPRVGTDTQYF. As DNA, the CDR3 is TGTGCCAGCACCCCAAGGGTCGGCACAGATACGCAGTATTTT.

The genes are TRBV5-1 and TRBJ1-2; no definite D call. CDR1 is SGHRS, CDR2 YFSETQ, per germline. Trimming removed 4 bases at V and 4 bases at J, with 14 bases between. This CDR3 contains 14 residues. This CDR3 reads CASSGGYLSYGYTF. In DNA, the CDR3 is TGCGCCAGCAGCGGAGGGTATTTGAGCTATGGCTACACCTTC.

As regards this clone: In the same sample, other DNA sequences code for this CDR3. This chain connects TRBV4-2 to TRBJ1-3; D is uncertain. The CDR3 contains 16 residues. V gave up 0 bases and J gave up 0 bases, with 9 bases separating them. Looked up from germline, CDR1 is LGHNA and CDR2 is YNFKEQ. The CDR3 here is CASSQERVFSGNTIYF. The CDR3 DNA is TGTGCCAGCAGCCAAGAACGAGTCTTCTCTGGAAACACCATATATTTT.